This is a list of T cell receptor beta chains from one sample in a study of blood T cell repertoires in COVID-19. The table came from immunoSEQ multiplex PCR; TCRdb's copy has only in-frame clones and leaves some out. The table includes about 160,000 clones, roughly 71% detected once. Source material: peripheral blood. The origin of the receptors is a woman aged 80 or older with acute or convalescent COVID-19. Each CDR3 is given with its conserved first and last residue. The order of the fields is J gene, clone size, V gene, D gene, CDR3 DNA, CDR3 protein. D genes are given only for firm matches. A row's size may be missing; if present it is once, few, many or a size class.

TRBJ1-3	-	TRBV27	-	TGTGCCAGCAGTTTAAGGGGGTACGGCTCTGGAAACACCATATATTTT	CASSLRGYGSGNTIYF
TRBJ2-5	-	TRBV24-1	-	TGTGCCACCAGTGCCGGGGACATAGGATTACAAGAGACCCAGTACTTC	CATSAGDIGLQETQYF
TRBJ1-1	-	TRBV7-9	-	TGTGCCAGCATCGCTGGGGGGTGGGACACTGAAGCTTTCTTT	CASIAGGWDTEAFF
TRBJ2-7	-	TRBV6-1	TRBD2	TGTGCCAGCAGTGAAGTCGGGAGGGGCCCTACCTACGAGCAGTACTTC	CASSEVGRGPTYEQYF
TRBJ2-3	-	TRBV2	-	TGTGCCAGCACAACCACGCAGGGTTTCACAGATACGCAGTATTTT	CASTTTQGFTDTQYF
TRBJ1-1	-	TRBV18	-	TGTGCCAGCTCACCTGGGGGCACCAGCCGAACTGAAGCTTTCTTT	CASSPGGTSRTEAFF
TRBJ1-2	-	TRBV18	-	TGTGCCAGCTCGCCAGAGGGACAAGGTCGCGACTACACCTTC	CASSPEGQGRDYTF
TRBJ1-3	-	TRBV12-3/TRBV12-4	-	TGTGCCAGCAGCACAGGGTCTGGAAACACCATATATTTT	CASSTGSGNTIYF
TRBJ1-2	-	TRBV3-1/TRBV3-2	TRBD1	TGTGCCAGCAGCTATCCGGGACAGAACTATGGCTACACCTTC	CASSYPGQNYGYTF
TRBJ2-2	-	TRBV6-2/TRBV6-3	-	TGTGCCAGCAGCACGGCCGGGAACGACCCGAACACCGGGGAGCTGTTTTTT	CASSTAGNDPNTGELFF
TRBJ2-7	-	TRBV10-3	-	TGTGCCATCAGTGGACAGGAGACCTACGAGCAGTACTTC	CAISGQETYEQYF
TRBJ1-1	-	TRBV10-3	TRBD1	TGTGCCATCAGGACACAGGGGGGGAACACTGAAGCTTTCTTT	CAIRTQGGNTEAFF
TRBJ1-2	-	TRBV6-5	-	TGTGCCAGCAGTTACGGGGCCGGGGGGAACTATGGCTACACCTTC	CASSYGAGGNYGYTF
TRBJ1-2	-	TRBV6-5	-	TGTGCCAGCAGTTACTCGATTGGGCAGGCTGAGGGCTACACCTTC	CASSYSIGQAEGYTF
TRBJ1-1	-	TRBV14	-	TGTGCCAGCGAACGGGGGGAGAACACTGAAGCTTTCTTT	CASERGENTEAFF
TRBJ1-4	-	TRBV6-1	TRBD1	TGTGCCAGCAGTGGCAGGGGGCGTTTTAATTTGGGTGAAAAACTGTTTTTT	CASSGRGRFNLGEKLFF
TRBJ1-2	-	TRBV7-9	TRBD1	TGTGCCAGCAGCCCGGACAGGCCATATGGCTACACCTTC	CASSPDRPYGYTF
TRBJ1-3	-	TRBV19	-	TGTGCCAGTGAAGGGGCGGAAGGTAACACCATATATTTT	CASEGAEGNTIYF
TRBJ1-5	few	TRBV3-1/TRBV3-2	-	TGTGCCAGCAGCCAGGGCGGCAATCAGCCCCAGCATTTT	CASSQGGNQPQHF
TRBJ1-1	few	TRBV6-2/TRBV6-3	-	TGTGCCAGCAGTTACTTAACTGAAGCTTTCTTT	CASSYLTEAFF
TRBJ2-7	-	TRBV7-2	-	TGTGCCAGCAGCTTACAGGGTCTGATGGACGAGCAGTACTTC	CASSLQGLMDEQYF
TRBJ2-3	-	TRBV5-4	-	TGTGCCAGCAGCTTGGGGGGCAGTACAGATACGCAGTATTTT	CASSLGGSTDTQYF
TRBJ2-3	few	TRBV6-1	TRBD1	TGTGCCAGCAGTGACAGGGGGCGTTTATCAGATACGCAGTATTTT	CASSDRGRLSDTQYF
TRBJ1-1	-	TRBV30	-	TGTGCCTGGAGTGTTCCCCGGGGGGAGGGGAACACTGAAGCTTTCTTT	CAWSVPRGEGNTEAFF
TRBJ1-5	once	TRBV12-3/TRBV12-4	-	TGTGCCAGTCAGGGGTCTCGCAATCAGCCCCAGCATTTT	CASQGSRNQPQHF
TRBJ2-5	-	TRBV27	TRBD1	TGTGCCAGCAGTCCGAGGACAGGGGGAGAGACCCAGTACTTC	CASSPRTGGETQYF
TRBJ2-7	-	TRBV7-8	-	TGTGCCAGCAGCTTAGCTTCTAACAGCTACGAGCAGTACTTC	CASSLASNSYEQYF
TRBJ2-3	once	TRBV6-5	TRBD1	TGTGCCAGCAGGGCAAGACAGGGGACAGATACGCAGTATTTT	CASRARQGTDTQYF
TRBJ2-7	few	TRBV18	-	TGTGCCAGCTCACCACCGGCAGACTACGAGCAGTACTTC	CASSPPADYEQYF
TRBJ1-5	few	TRBV7-6	-	TGTGCCAGCAGCTTAGCAGGGGATCAGCCCCAGCATTTT	CASSLAGDQPQHF
TRBJ2-7	-	TRBV2	TRBD2	TGTGCCAGCTTGGTTTGGACTAGCGGTTCCTACGAGCAGTACTTC	CASLVWTSGSYEQYF
TRBJ2-2	few	TRBV6-2/TRBV6-3	-	TGTGCCAGCAGTTACGACAGGGAGCTGTTTTTT	CASSYDRELFF
TRBJ1-1	few	TRBV30	TRBD1	TGTGCCTGGAGTCCCAGGGACAGGGGCGCCCCCAGGGCTTTCTTT	CAWSPRDRGAPRAFF
TRBJ1-4	-	TRBV19	-	TGTGCCAGTACGGGGAAAGTCAATGAAAAACTGTTTTTT	CASTGKVNEKLFF
TRBJ2-7	-	TRBV6-5	-	TGTGCCAGCATCACCTCGGGGTACGAGCAGTACTTC	CASITSGYEQYF
TRBJ1-1	-	TRBV5-1	-	TGCGCCAGCAGCCCGGGGGGGTCGGTCACTGAAGCTTTCTTT	CASSPGGSVTEAFF
TRBJ1-2	-	TRBV5-1	-	TGCGCCAGCAGTTCCCAGCCGCAGGCGCTACCGGGCTACACCTTC	CASSSQPQALPGYTF
TRBJ1-3	once	TRBV30	-	TGTGCCTGGAGTTCCGGACAGACCTCTGGAAACACCATATATTTT	CAWSSGQTSGNTIYF
TRBJ1-6	-	TRBV5-1	-	TGCGCCAGCAGCTTGTCGGGGGATTCACCCCTCCACTTT	CASSLSGDSPLHF
TRBJ2-2	-	TRBV25-1	-	TGTGCCAGCAGTGAATTCATTGGCATAAGAGGCACCGGGGAGCTGTTTTTT	CASSEFIGIRGTGELFF
TRBJ2-3	-	TRBV2	-	TGTGCCAGCAGGGCACGGCAGGGAACAGATACGCAGTATTTT	CASRARQGTDTQYF
TRBJ1-5	-	TRBV6-2/TRBV6-3	-	TGTGCCAGCAGTTACTCGTTCGGGGGGAATCAGCCCCAGCATTTT	CASSYSFGGNQPQHF